This record covers a single TCR beta chain. Antigen: not known. Deletions cut 1 base from V and 0 bases from J, with 10 bases between. Per the germline V gene, CDR1 is GTSNPN and CDR2 is SVGIG (reference sequence). The CDR3 contains 15 residues. This record comes from a study of Ad26.COV2.S vaccination and SARS-CoV-2 variants. TCRdb's table, derived via immunoSEQ multiplex PCR, lists solely in-frame clones and lacks some. The sample carries 300,000 to 350,000 clones, roughly nine tenths recorded once. Findings of the study overall: Reported findings describe substantial breadth in spike-specific CD8+ and CD4+ T cell responses following vaccination. People who got the vaccine or the placebo had similar non-spike TCR breadth.

This sample's treatment: 19 received Ad26.COV2.S at low or high dose, single or two shots; 5 received placebo; per-sample allocation not given. It was on day 63 after the first vaccine or placebo injection that samples were taken. The source material was peripheral blood, sampled in a trial of Ad26.COV2.S vaccine versus placebo. This rearrangement joins TRBV30 to TRBJ2-1; a weak D match, TRBD1 (6 bases). This sequence originates from a person aged 18 to 65 who received the Ad26.COV2.S COVID-19 vaccine or a placebo. The CDR3 is CAWSDGTSSYNEQFF. CDR3 bases: TGTGCCTGGAGTGACGGGACAAGCTCCTACAATGAGCAGTTCTTC.